This T cell receptor beta chain was captured by sequencing in a study of T-cell reconstitution after alpha-beta-depleted transplantation in children. General study points: Reportedly, alpha-beta T cells present about two months post-transplant originated from several hundred expanded clones of graft origin.

This clonotype was counted only a few times. Its specificity is not known. A TCRbeta library incorporating unique molecular identifiers was prepared. TCRdb reanalysed the PCR reads using MiXCR and keeps one entry per CDR3 protein. Of 300,000 to 350,000 distinct CDR3 sequences listed, approximately 23% are singletons. Germline V gives CDR1 SGHVS, CDR2 FNYEAQ. CDR3 size: 16 residues. With 1 base clipped from V and 2 bases from J, the junction kept 1 base outside the gene matches. Sequencing used PBMCs, mostly from graft donor cells, obtained 180 days after TCRalphabeta/CD19-depleted stem cell transplant. This TCR was sampled from a male patient under 18 who had a stem cell transplant for acute lymphoblastic leukemia, so the T cells may come from the graft donor. This rearrangement joins TRBV7-6 to TRBJ2-7; 14 bases line up with TRBD2. CDR3 bases: TGTGCCAGCAGCTTAGGACTAGCGGGAGGGGCCTACGAGCAGTACTTC. This translates into CASSLGLAGGAYEQYF. Complete variable domain (other parts from reference TRBV7-6 and TRBJ2-7): GAGVSQSPRYKVTKRGQDVALRCDPISGHVSLYWYRQALGQGPEFLTYFNYEAQQDKSGLPNDRFSAERPEGSISTLTIQRTEQRDSAMYRCASSLGLAGGAYEQYFGPGTRLTVT.